Presented here are 5 T cell receptor beta chains from one specimen sequenced in a study of shared clonotypes between healthy human individuals. TCRdb keeps only in-frame clones here, not all; method: immunoSEQ multiplex PCR. The sample lists some 2,500,000 clones, 90% to 95% seen once, with around 0.37% in the top ten. Sequenced sample: naive CD4+ T cells from PBMCs. Subset: CD45RA+ positively selected. The receptors stem from a man younger than 30 in good health. Some clones in this sample may be carry-over from other donors' samples.

V and J are TRBV15 and TRBJ2-1, with D possibly matching TRBD1 (5 bases). The CDR3 sequence is 17 residues long. The ends were cut back, 5 bases at V and 9 bases at J, with 26 bases in the middle. Germline CDR1 and CDR2: LNHNV and YYDKDF (reference sequence). The CDR3 region is CATSAEIAAGSLGEQFF. Here the CDR3 DNA reads TGTGCCACCAGCGCAGAGATCGCGGCAGGGTCTTTGGGTGAGCAGTTCTTC.

V gene TRBV27 combines with J gene TRBJ1-2; possible D gene TRBD1, 6 bases. The V gene's germline CDR1 is MNHEY and CDR2 SMNVEV (reference sequence). V was trimmed by 3 bases and J by 4 bases, leaving 18 bases between them. The CDR3 consists of 16 residues. This CDR3 is CASSLGLGGPGYGYTF. CDR3 in DNA: TGTGCCAGCAGTTTGGGGTTAGGGGGGCCAGGCTATGGCTACACCTTC.

Comment on this clone: Other DNA sequences from this sample encode an identical CDR3 as well. V and J are TRBV27 and TRBJ2-7; weak D call: TRBD2 (5 bases). CDR1 is MNHEY and CDR2 is SMNVEV in the germline V gene (reference sequence). This CDR3 spans 15 amino acids. V was pared by 2 bases and J by 2 bases, with 13 bases between. The CDR3 here is CASSLTAGGAYEQYF. Written as DNA, the CDR3 is TGTGCCAGCAGTTTAACGGCGGGCGGTGCCTACGAGCAGTACTTC.

This clone was detected only a few times. The sample contains more than one DNA sequence encoding this CDR3. This chain links TRBV5-1 with TRBJ2-7, with D possibly matching TRBD2 (6 bases). The germline gives CDR1 SGHRS, CDR2 YFSETQ. V was trimmed by 0 bases and J by 0 bases, leaving 10 bases between them. The CDR3 length is 15 residues. This CDR3 is CASSLAAGSSYEQYF. CDR3 in DNA: TGCGCCAGCAGCTTGGCCGCGGGGAGCTCCTACGAGCAGTACTTC.

With respect to this clone: Other DNA sequences within the sample encode an identical CDR3. The J gene is TRBJ1-2, the V gene TRBV19, with D possibly being TRBD1 (5 bases). Looked up from germline, CDR1 is LNHDA and CDR2 is SQIVND (reference sequence). CDR3 size: 13 residues. Trimming removed 3 bases at V and 3 bases at J, with 8 bases between. CDR3 amino acids: CASSIRGDYGYTF. As DNA, the CDR3 is TGTGCCAGTAGTATCCGGGGGGACTATGGCTACACCTTC.